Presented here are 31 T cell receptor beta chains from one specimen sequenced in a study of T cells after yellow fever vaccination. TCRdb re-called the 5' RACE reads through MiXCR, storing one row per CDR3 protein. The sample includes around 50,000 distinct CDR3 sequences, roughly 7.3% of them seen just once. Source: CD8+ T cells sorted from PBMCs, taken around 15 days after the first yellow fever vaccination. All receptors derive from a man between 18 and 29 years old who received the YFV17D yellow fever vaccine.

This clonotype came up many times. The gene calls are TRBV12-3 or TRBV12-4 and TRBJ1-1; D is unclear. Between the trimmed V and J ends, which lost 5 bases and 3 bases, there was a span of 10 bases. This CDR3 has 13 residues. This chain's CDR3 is CASSPPLDTEAFF. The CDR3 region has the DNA TGTGCCAGCAGTCCACCCCTTGACACTGAAGCTTTCTTT.

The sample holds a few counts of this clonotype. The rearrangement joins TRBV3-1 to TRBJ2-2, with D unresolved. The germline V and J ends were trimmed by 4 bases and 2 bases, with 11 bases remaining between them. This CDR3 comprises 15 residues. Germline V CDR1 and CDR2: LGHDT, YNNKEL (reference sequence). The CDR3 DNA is TGTGCCAGCAGCCCTTGGACCTCTAACACCGGGGAGCTGTTTTTT. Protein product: CASSPWTSNTGELFF.

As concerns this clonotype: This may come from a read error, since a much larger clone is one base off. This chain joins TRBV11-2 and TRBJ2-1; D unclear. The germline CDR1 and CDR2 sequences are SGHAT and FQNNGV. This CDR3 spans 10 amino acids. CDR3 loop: CTSFAGEQFF. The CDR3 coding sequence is TGTACCAGCTTCGCCGGTGAGCAGTTCTTC.

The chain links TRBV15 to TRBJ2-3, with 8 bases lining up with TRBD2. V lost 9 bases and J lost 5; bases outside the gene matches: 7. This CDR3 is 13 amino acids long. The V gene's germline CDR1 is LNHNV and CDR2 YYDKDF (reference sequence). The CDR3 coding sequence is TGTGCCACGACGGGGGGGGTCAGAGATACGCAGTATTTT. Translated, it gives CATTGGVRDTQYF.

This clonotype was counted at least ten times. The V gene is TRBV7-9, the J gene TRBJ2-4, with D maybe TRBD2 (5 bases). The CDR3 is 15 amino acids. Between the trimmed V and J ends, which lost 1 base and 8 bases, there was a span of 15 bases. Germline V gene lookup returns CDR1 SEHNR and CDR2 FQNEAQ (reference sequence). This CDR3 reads CASSLGTVTKDIQYF. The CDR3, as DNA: TGTGCCAGCAGCTTAGGGACCGTGACTAAGGACATTCAGTACTTC.

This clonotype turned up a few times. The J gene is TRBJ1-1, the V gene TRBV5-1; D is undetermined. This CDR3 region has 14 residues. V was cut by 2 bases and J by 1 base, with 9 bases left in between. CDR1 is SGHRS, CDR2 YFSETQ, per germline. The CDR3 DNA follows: TGCGCCAGCAGCTTCAGGTGGGGGAACACTGAAGCTTTCTTT. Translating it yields CASSFRWGNTEAFF. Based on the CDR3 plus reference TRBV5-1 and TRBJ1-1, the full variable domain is KAGVTQTPRYLIKTRGQQVTLSCSPISGHRSVSWYQQTPGQGLQFLFEYFSETQRNKGNFPGRFSGRQFSNSRSEMNVSTLELGDSALYLCASSFRWGNTEAFFGQGTRLTVV.

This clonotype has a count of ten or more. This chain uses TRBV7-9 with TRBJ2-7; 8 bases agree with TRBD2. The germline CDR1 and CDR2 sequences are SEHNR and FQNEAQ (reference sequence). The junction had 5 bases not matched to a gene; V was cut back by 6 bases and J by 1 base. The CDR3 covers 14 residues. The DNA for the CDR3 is TGTGCCAGCAGGCCGCCGGGAGGGTCCTACGAGCAGTACTTC. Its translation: CASRPPGGSYEQYF.

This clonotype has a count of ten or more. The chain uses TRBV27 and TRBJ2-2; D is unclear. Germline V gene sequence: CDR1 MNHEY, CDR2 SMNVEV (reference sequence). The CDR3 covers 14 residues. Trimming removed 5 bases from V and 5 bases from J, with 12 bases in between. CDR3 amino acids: CASSALTATGELFF. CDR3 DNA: TGTGCCAGCAGTGCATTAACAGCAACCGGGGAGCTGTTTTTT.

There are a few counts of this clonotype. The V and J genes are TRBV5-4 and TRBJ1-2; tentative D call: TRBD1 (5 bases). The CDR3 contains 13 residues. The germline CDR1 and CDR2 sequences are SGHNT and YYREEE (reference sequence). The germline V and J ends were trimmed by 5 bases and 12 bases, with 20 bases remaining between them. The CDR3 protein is CASSPPGPRRDTF. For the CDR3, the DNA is TGTGCCAGCAGTCCCCCAGGGCCTCGGCGAGACACCTTC. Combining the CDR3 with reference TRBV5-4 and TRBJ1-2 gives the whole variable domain ETGVTQSPTHLIKTRGQQVTLRCSSQSGHNTVSWYQQALGQGPQFIFQYYREEENGRGNFPPRFSGLQFPNYSSELNVNALELDDSALYLCASSPPGPRRDTFGSGTRLTVV.

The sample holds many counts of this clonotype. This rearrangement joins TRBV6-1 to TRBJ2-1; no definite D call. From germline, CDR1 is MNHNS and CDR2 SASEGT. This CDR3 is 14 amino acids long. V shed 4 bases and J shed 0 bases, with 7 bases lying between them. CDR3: CASSAWSSYNEQFF. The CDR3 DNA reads TGTGCCAGCAGTGCCTGGAGCTCCTACAATGAGCAGTTCTTC.

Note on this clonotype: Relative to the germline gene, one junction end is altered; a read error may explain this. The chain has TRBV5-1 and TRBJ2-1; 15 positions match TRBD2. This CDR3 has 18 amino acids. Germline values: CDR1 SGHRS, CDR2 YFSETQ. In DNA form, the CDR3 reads TGCGCCAGCAGCCCGCAGGGACTAGCGGGAGGCTCCTGCAATGAGCAGTTCTTC. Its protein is CASSPQGLAGGSCNEQFF. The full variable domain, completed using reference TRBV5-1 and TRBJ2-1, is KAGVTQTPRYLIKTRGQQVTLSCSPISGHRSVSWYQQTPGQGLQFLFEYFSETQRNKGNFPGRFSGRQFSNSRSEMNVSTLELGDSALYLCASSPQGLAGGSCNEQFFGPGTRLTVL.

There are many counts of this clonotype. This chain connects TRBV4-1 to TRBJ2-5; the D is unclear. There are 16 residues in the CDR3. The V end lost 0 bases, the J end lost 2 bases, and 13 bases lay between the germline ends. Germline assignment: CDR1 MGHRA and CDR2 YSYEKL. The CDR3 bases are TGCGCCAGCAGCCAAGATTTCGCCAGAAGGCAAGAGACCCAGTACTTC. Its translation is CASSQDFARRQETQYF.

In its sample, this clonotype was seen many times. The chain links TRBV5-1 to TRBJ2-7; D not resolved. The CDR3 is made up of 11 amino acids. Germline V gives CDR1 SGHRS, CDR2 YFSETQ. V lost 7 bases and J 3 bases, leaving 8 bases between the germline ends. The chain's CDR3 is CASGSGYEQYF. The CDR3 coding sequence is TGCGCCAGCGGCTCGGGCTACGAGCAGTACTTC.

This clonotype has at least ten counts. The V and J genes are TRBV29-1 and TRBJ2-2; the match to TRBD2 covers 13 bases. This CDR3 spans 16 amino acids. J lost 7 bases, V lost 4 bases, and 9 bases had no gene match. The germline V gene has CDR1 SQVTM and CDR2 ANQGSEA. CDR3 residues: CSVAPTSGGVGGELFF. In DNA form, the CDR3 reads TGCAGCGTTGCACCCACTAGCGGGGGGGTCGGCGGGGAGCTGTTTTTT.

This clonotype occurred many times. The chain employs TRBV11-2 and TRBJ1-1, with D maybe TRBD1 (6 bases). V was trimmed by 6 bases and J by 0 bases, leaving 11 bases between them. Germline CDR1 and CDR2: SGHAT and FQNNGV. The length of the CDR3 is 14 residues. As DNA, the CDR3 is TGTGCCAGCAGGGTGGGGGACATGAACACTGAAGCTTTCTTT. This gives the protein CASRVGDMNTEAFF.

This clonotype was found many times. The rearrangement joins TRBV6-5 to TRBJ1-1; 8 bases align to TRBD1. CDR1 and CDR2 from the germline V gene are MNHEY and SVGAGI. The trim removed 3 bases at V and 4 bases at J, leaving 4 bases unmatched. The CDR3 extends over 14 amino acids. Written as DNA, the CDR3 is TGTGCCAGCAGTTATCCAGGGGGCCTCACTGAAGCTTTCTTT. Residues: CASSYPGGLTEAFF.

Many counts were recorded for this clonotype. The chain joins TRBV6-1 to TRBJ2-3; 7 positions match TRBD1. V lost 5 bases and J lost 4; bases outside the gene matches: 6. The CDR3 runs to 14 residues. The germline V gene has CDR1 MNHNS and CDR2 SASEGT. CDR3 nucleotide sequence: TGTGCCAGCAGTAAACCCGGGACAGCAGATACGCAGTATTTT. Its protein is CASSKPGTADTQYF.

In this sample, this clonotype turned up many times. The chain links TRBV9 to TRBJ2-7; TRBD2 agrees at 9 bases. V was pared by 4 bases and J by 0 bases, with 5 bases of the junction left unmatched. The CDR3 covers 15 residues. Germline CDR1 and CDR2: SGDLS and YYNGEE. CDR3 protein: CASSSSGGSSYEQYF. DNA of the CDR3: TGTGCCAGCAGCAGTAGCGGGGGCAGCTCCTACGAGCAGTACTTC.

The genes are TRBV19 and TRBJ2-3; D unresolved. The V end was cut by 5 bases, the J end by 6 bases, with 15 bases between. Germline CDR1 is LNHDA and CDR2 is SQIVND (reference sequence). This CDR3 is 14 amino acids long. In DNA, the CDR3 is TGTGCCAGTAGTTCCGCCGCTCCCTACGATACGCAGTATTTT. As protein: CASSSAAPYDTQYF.

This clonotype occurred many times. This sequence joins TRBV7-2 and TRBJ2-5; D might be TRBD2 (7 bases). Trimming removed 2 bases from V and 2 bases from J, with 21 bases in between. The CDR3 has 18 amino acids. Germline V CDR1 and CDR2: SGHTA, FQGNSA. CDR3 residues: CASSLPAMVGGHQETQYF. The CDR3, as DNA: TGTGCCAGCAGCTTACCGGCCATGGTCGGGGGGCATCAAGAGACCCAGTACTTC.

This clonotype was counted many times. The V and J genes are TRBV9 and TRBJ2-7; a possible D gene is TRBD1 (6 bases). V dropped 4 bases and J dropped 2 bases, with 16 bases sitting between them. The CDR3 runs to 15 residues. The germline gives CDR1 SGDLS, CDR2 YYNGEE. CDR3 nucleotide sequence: TGTGCCAGCAGCCCCGGGGCAGGGGCCACCTACGAGCAGTACGTC. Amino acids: CASSPGAGATYEQYV.

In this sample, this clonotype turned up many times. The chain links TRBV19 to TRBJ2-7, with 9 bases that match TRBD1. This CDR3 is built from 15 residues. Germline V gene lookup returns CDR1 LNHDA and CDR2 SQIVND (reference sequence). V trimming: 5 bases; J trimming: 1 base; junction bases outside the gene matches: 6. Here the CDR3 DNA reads TGTGCCAGTAGTGCCGCGACAGGGGGGTCCTACGAGCAGTACTTC. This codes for CASSAATGGSYEQYF. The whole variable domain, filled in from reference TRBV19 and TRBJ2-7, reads DGGITQSPKYLFRKEGQNVTLSCEQNLNHDAMYWYRQDPGQGLRLIYYSQIVNDFQKGDIAEGYSVSREKKESFPLTVTSAQKNPTAFYLCASSAATGGSYEQYFGPGTRLTVT.

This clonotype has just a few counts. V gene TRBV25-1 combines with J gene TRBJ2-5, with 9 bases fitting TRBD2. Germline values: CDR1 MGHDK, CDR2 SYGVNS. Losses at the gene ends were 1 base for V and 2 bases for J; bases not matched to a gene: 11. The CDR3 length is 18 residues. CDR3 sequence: CASSELTYSGGVQETQYF. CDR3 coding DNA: TGTGCCAGCAGTGAATTAACATATAGCGGGGGAGTACAAGAGACCCAGTACTTC.

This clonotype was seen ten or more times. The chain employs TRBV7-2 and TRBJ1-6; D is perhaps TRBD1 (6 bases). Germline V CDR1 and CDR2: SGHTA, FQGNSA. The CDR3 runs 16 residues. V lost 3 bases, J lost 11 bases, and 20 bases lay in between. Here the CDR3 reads CASSLNHRGGVAPLHF. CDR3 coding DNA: TGTGCCAGCAGCTTGAACCACAGAGGGGGAGTAGCACCCCTCCACTTT.

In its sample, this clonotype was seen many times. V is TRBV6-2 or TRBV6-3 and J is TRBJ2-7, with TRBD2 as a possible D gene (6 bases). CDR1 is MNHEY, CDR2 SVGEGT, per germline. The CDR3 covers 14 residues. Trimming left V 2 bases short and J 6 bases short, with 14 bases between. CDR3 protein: CASSYPRLGLEQYF. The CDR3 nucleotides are TGTGCCAGCAGTTACCCCAGGTTGGGACTCGAGCAGTACTTC.

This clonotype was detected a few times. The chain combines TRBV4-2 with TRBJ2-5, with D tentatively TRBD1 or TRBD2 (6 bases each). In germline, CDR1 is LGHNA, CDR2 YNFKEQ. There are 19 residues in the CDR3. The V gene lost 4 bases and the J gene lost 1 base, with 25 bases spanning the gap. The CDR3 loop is CASSPEHISGARAQETQYF. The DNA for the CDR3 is TGTGCCAGCAGCCCAGAACATATTTCGGGGGCGAGGGCCCAAGAGACCCAGTACTTC.

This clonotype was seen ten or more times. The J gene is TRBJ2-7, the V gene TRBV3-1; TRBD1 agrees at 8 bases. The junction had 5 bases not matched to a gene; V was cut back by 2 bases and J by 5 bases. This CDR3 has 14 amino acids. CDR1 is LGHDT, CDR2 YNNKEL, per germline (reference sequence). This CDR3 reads CASSQRQGSNEQYF. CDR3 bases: TGTGCCAGCAGCCAACGACAGGGGTCGAACGAGCAGTACTTC.

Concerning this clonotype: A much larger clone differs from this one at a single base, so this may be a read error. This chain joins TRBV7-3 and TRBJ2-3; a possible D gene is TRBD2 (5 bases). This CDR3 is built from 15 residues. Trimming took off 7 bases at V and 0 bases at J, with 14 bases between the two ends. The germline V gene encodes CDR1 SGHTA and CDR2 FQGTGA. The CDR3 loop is CASIHGVTSTDTQYF. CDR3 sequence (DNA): TGTGCCAGCATCCACGGGGTTACTAGCACAGATACGCAGTATTTT.

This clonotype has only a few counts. The CDR3 protein is CAWNRHLVNYGYTF. The CDR3, as DNA: TGTGCCTGGAACCGACACCTTGTTAACTATGGCTACACCTTC. The rearrangement uses TRBV30 and TRBJ1-2; D is uncertain. The V end was cut by 4 bases, the J end by 1 base, with 13 bases between. The CDR3 has 14 residues. Germline V gene sequence: CDR1 GTSNPN, CDR2 SVGIG (reference sequence).

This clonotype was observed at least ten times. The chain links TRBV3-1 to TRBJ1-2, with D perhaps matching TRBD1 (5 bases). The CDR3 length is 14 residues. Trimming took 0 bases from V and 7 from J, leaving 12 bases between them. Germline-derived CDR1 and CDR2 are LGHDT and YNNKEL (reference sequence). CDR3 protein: CASSQEPRGGGYTF. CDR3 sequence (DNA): TGTGCCAGCAGCCAAGAACCACGGGGCGGTGGCTACACCTTC.

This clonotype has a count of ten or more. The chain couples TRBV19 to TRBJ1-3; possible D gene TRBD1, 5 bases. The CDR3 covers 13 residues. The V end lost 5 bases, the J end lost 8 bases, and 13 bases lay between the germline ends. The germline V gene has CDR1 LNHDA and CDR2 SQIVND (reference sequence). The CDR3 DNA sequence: TGTGCCAGTAGTCCCCCGGGACCCTACACCATATATTTT. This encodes CASSPPGPYTIYF.